This TCR beta chain was obtained from a study of human T cells and chemical hapten exposure. About the research overall: Patients received weekly diphenylcyclopropenone doses to the scalp throughout the approximately 25-week study.

This clonotype was seen only a few times. Antigen: not known. The time point here: patch test 1, 2 weeks after DPC sensitization. Treatment specified: therapeutic diphenylcyclopropenone sensitization with weekly scalp DPC. Unseparated into fractions, whole blood served as the source from which total RNA was extracted. Study-wide findings and caveats: Compared to controls, expanded TCRs made significantly more large clusters of similar CDR3s. With DPC sensitization, TCRs exceeding 1 in 1000 frequency showed no change.

In TCRdb, the RACE reads were re-called with MiXCR into one record per CDR3 protein. The sample records roughly 180,000 distinct CDR3 sequences, approximately 20% being singletons. The CDR3 contains 17 residues. Germline CDR1 SGHRS, CDR2 YFSETQ. V lost 3 bases to trimming and J lost 0 bases, with 16 bases between them. The source was whole blood, collected in connection with sensitization to the hapten diphenylcyclopropenone (DPC). This chain joins TRBV5-1 and TRBJ1-3; D perhaps matches TRBD1 (6 bases). The TCR comes from a woman aged 45 to 65 with alopecia areata. Some clones in this sample may be carry-over from other donors' samples. CDR3 in amino acids: CASSSAGVPGSGNTIYF. CDR3 coding DNA: TGCGCCAGCAGCTCAGCAGGGGTTCCGGGCTCTGGAAACACCATATATTTT.